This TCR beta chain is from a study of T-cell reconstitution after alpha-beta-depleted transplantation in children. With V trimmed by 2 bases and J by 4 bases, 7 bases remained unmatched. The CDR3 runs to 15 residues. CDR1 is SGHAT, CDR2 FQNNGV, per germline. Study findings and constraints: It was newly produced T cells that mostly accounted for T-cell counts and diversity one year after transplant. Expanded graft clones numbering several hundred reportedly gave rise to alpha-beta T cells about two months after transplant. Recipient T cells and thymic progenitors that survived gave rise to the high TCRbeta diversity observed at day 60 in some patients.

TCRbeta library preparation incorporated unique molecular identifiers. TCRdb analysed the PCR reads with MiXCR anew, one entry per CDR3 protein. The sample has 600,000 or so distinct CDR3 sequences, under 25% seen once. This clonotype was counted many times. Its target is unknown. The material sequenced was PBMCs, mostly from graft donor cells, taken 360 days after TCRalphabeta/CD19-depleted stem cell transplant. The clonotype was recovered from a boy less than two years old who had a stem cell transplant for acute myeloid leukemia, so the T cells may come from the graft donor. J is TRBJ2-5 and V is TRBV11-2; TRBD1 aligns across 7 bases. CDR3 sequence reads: CASSLTDRDRETQYF. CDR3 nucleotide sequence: TGTGCCAGCAGCTTAACCGACAGGGACAGAGAGACCCAGTACTTC. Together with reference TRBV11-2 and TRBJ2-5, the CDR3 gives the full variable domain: EAGVAQSPRYKIIEKRQSVAFWCNPISGHATLYWYQQILGQGPKLLIQFQNNGVVDDSQLPKDRFSAERLKGVDSTLKIQPAKLEDSAVYLCASSLTDRDRETQYFGPGTRLLVL.